Sequencing of this T cell receptor (beta chain) was carried out in a study of T cells after yellow fever vaccination. Study in general: SMART-Seq v4 Ultra Low Input served to prepare low-cell-number fractions. Study results and limitations: The study found a weaker secondary response that peaked faster, day 5 versus 15. There was a small share of clonotypes that showed up in both the CD4 and CD8 compartments. The booster saw the reappearance of most primary-vaccination clones (approximately 97% CD4, less than 90% CD8).

About this clonotype itself: The antigen remains unidentified.

TCRdb redid the calling of the 5' RACE reads with MiXCR, one entry per CDR3 protein. Here the sample spans some 340,000 distinct CDR3 sequences, about 10% being singletons. Per germline, CDR1 SGHRS and CDR2 YFSETQ. V lost 4 bases to trimming and J lost 10 bases, with 17 bases between them. The CDR3 runs to 13 residues. The specimen was CD4+ T cells sorted from PBMCs, collected 45 days after the yellow fever booster vaccination. The receptor comes from a man aged 18 to 35 who received the YFV17D yellow fever vaccine. J is TRBJ1-1 and V is TRBV5-1; no definite D call. The CDR3 DNA sequence: TGCGCCAGCAGCCCGGGCCCTCTCGGATTAGCTTTCTTT. It translates to CASSPGPLGLAFF.